These 13 T cell receptor beta chains came from one sample sequenced in a study of T cell responses to AZD1222 COVID-19 vaccine. Profiling relied on immunoSEQ multiplex PCR, and the TCRdb table lists in-frame clones only, not all of them. The data show some 140,000 clones, about 92% seen once. The sequencing used peripheral blood, collected on day 0 of AZD1222 vaccination. The receptors here all came from an adult in good health.

The chain has TRBV7-9 and TRBJ2-2; D remains unclear. CDR1 SEHNR and CDR2 FQNEAQ come from the germline V gene (reference sequence). The CDR3 is 11 residues long. With 11 bases removed from V and 7 bases from J, the gap between germline ends came to 11 bases. CDR3 bases: TGTGCCGGGAATTATGACGGGGAGCTGTTTTTT. This gives the protein CAGNYDGELFF.

This chain links TRBV18 with TRBJ2-7; TRBD1 agrees at 10 bases. The V gene end was trimmed by 3 bases and the J gene end by 3 bases; junction bases not matched to a gene: 5. CDR3 length: 15 amino acids. Germline loops: CDR1 KGHSH, CDR2 LQKENI. In nucleotides, the CDR3 is TGTGCCAGCTCACCGCTCGGACAGGGGGACTACGAGCAGTACTTC. Protein product: CASSPLGQGDYEQYF.

The chain is built from TRBV11-3 and TRBJ2-1, with 7 bases fitting TRBD2. This CDR3 is built from 14 residues. Germline trimming cut 1 base from V and 6 bases from J; bases unmatched to any gene: 3. From germline, CDR1 is SGHNT and CDR2 YENEEA. The CDR3 here is CASSLAGGSNEQFF. The CDR3 DNA follows: TGTGCCAGCAGCTTAGCGGGGGGATCCAATGAGCAGTTCTTC.

The gene calls are TRBV10-1 and TRBJ2-1; D remains unclear. V was clipped by 4 bases and J by 0 bases, with 13 bases between them. Germline values: CDR1 WNHNN, CDR2 SYGVQD (reference sequence). The CDR3 covers 16 residues. This chain's CDR3 is CASSVEARSSYNEQFF. CDR3 DNA: TGCGCCAGCAGTGTCGAGGCTCGGAGCTCCTACAATGAGCAGTTCTTC.

In nucleotides, the CDR3 is TGTGCCAGCAGTGAAAGCGGCAGACTTAACCGGCACACCTTC. It translates to CASSESGRLNRHTF. This chain links TRBV6-1 with TRBJ1-2, with no clear D. Germline V gene data show CDR1 as MNHNS and CDR2 as SASEGT. V dropped 2 bases and J dropped 12 bases, with 19 bases sitting between them. The CDR3 is 14 amino acids.

The genes are TRBV4-3 and TRBJ2-7, with a tentative D call TRBD1 (5 bases). Per germline, CDR1 LGHNA and CDR2 YSLEER. Between the trimmed V and J ends, which lost 1 base and 4 bases, there was a span of 8 bases. The CDR3 contains 13 residues. CDR3 residues: CASSQGGLYEQYF. The CDR3, as DNA: TGCGCCAGCAGCCAAGGGGGCTTGTACGAGCAGTACTTC.

J is TRBJ1-1 and V is TRBV18; the D is unclear. V shed 3 bases and J shed 1 base, with 9 bases lying between them. The CDR3 totals 14 residues. Germline V gene lookup returns CDR1 KGHSH and CDR2 LQKENI. The chain's CDR3 is CASSPISENTEAFF. The CDR3 DNA is TGTGCCAGCTCACCCATATCAGAGAACACTGAAGCTTTCTTT.

V and J are TRBV7-9 and TRBJ1-2, with a weak D call TRBD1 (5 bases). V gave up 2 bases and J gave up 4 bases, with 8 bases separating them. Germline CDR1 reads SEHNR; CDR2 reads FQNEAQ (reference sequence). There are 13 residues in the CDR3. CDR3 sequence: CASSLTRGYGYTF. For the CDR3, the DNA is TGTGCCAGCAGCTTAACAAGGGGCTATGGCTACACCTTC.

The rearrangement uses TRBV5-4 and TRBJ2-7; 16 bases are shared with TRBD2. Per the germline V gene, CDR1 is SGHNT and CDR2 is YYREEE (reference sequence). V dropped 4 bases and J dropped 0; count of bases not matched to a gene: 4. The CDR3 loop spans 17 amino acids. The CDR3 nucleotides are TGTGCCAGCAGCAAGGGACTAGCGGGGGGGATCTCCTACGAGCAGTACTTC. Translated: CASSKGLAGGISYEQYF.

The J gene is TRBJ1-6, the V gene TRBV3-1 (or the pseudogene TRBV3-2); D ambiguous. Germline-derived CDR1 and CDR2 are LGHDT and YNNKEL (reference sequence). The CDR3 loop spans 17 amino acids. The V and J ends lost 0 bases and 0 bases respectively, with 9 bases between them. The CDR3 DNA follows: TGTGCCAGCAGCCAAGATTGGCGGAGCTCCTATAATTCACCCCTCCACTTT. Translation gives CASSQDWRSSYNSPLHF.

A remark on this clone: The junction does not match germline at one end; this may be a read error. The J gene is TRBJ1-1, the V gene TRBV6-5; the D gene is possibly TRBD1 (6 bases). The CDR3 loop spans 12 amino acids. Germline CDR1 is MNHEY and CDR2 is SVGAGI. The CDR3 reads CASRGLNTEAFF. CDR3 DNA sequence: TGTGCAAGCAGGGGACTGAACACTGAAGCTTTCTTT.

The chain combines TRBV9 with TRBJ1-1; tentative D call: TRBD1 (5 bases). CDR1 is SGDLS and CDR2 is YYNGEE in the germline V gene. The ends were cut back, 4 bases at V and 4 bases at J, with 17 bases in the middle. The CDR3 runs 15 residues. Here the CDR3 DNA reads TGTGCCAGCAGCCTTAGTGGAGGGGCGGGCACTGAAGCTTTCTTT. Amino acid sequence: CASSLSGGAGTEAFF.

The rearrangement links TRBV5-6 to TRBJ2-7; 11 bases are shared with TRBD1. CDR3 length: 16 amino acids. Germline V CDR1 and CDR2: SGHDT, YYEEEE. V dropped 4 bases and J dropped 4; count of bases not matched to a gene: 10. DNA of the CDR3: TGTGCCAGCAGCAGCGCCGGGACAGGGGGTCTGTACGAGCAGTACTTC. Translated: CASSSAGTGGLYEQYF. The full variable domain, its missing parts supplied by reference TRBV5-6 and TRBJ2-7, is DAGVTQSPTHLIKTRGQQVTLRCSPKSGHDTVSWYQQALGQGPQFIFQYYEEEERQRGNFPDRFSGHQFPNYSSELNVNALLLGDSALYLCASSSAGTGGLYEQYFGPGTRLTVT.